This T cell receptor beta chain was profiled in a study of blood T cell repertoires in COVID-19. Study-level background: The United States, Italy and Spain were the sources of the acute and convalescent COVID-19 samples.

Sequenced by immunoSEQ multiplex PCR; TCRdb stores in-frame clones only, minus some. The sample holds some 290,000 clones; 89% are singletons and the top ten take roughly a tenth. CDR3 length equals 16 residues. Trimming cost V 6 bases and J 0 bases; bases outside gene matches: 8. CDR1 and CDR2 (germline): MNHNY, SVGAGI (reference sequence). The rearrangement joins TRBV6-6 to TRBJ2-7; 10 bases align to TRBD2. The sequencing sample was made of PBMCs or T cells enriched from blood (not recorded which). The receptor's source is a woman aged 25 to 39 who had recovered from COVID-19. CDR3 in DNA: TGTGCCAGCAGCTTATTTAGGACTAGCGGCTCCTACGAGCAGTACTTC. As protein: CASSLFRTSGSYEQYF.